The entry below describes one T cell receptor (beta chain). The antigen remains unidentified. Naive CD45RA+ and memory CD45RA-negative subsets were split from CD4+ cells. In germline, CDR1 is SGHNT, CDR2 YYREEE (reference sequence). Trimming left V 0 bases short and J 2 bases short, with 9 bases between. The CDR3 has 15 amino acids. Some clones are missing from TCRdb's copy, which holds only in-frame ones; the method was immunoSEQ multiplex PCR. The data contain some 900,000 clones, 60% to 85% of them seen just once; the ten biggest clones take up roughly 1.5%. The sample belongs to a study of shared clonotypes between healthy human individuals. Across the whole study: Donors consisted of two women and a few men between 18 and 49.

General study points: Sharing across four donors was highest in naive CD4 (around 5%) and lowest in memory CD8 (0.4%). Richness estimates generally favored naive over memory subsets.

The receptor comes from a man younger than 30 in good health. V and J are TRBV5-4 and TRBJ1-3, with D unresolved. Sequences were obtained from memory CD4+ T cells sorted from blood. Subset defined: CD45RA-negative fraction. The CDR3 DNA reads as TGTGCCAGCAGCTTGGCCCAGATGGCTGGAAACACCATATATTTT. Translating gives CASSLAQMAGNTIYF.